This TCR beta chain came from a study of beta chain features in type 1 diabetes. Findings and caveats of the study: When Type 1 diabetes patients were examined, their TCRB CDR3s proved moderately but significantly shorter in all four CD4+ subsets.

This clone was seen only a few times. What it binds is not known. Reverse transcribing all isolated RNA meant expressed TCRB transcripts were sequenced. TCRdb keeps only in-frame clones here, not all; method: immunoSEQ multiplex PCR. Of roughly 260,000 clones detected, about a tenth appear once; the ten largest clones hold 0.017%. Trimming removed 1 base from V and 1 base from J, with 15 bases in between. The V gene's germline CDR1 is MNHEY and CDR2 SMNVEV (reference sequence). There are 17 residues in the CDR3. The V call is TRBV27, the J call TRBJ2-3, with D maybe TRBD1 (6 bases). Material for sequencing was naive CD4+ T cells from blood. The receptor was isolated from a man aged 30 to 45 with type 1 diabetes. In DNA, the CDR3 is TGTGCCAGCAGTTTATTTCTGGGGGCGAAGGGCACAGATACGCAGTATTTT. It specifies CASSLFLGAKGTDTQYF.